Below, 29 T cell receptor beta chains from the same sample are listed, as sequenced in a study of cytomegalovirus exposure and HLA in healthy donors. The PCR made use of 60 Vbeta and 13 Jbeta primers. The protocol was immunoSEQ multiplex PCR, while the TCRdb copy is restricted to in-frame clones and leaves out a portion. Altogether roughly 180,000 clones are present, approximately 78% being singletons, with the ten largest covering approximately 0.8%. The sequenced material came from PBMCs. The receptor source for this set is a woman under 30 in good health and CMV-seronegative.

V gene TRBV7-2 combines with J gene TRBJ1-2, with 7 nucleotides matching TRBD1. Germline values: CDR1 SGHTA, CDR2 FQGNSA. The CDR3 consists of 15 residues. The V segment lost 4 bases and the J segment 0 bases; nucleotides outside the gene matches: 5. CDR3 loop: CASSSRTGANYGYTF. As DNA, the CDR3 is TGTGCCAGCAGCTCGCGGACAGGTGCTAACTATGGCTACACCTTC.

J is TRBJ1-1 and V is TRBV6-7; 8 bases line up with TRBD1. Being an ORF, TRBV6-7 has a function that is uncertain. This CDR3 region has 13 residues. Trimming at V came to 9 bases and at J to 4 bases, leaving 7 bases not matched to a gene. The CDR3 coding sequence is TGTGCCAGTGGACAGGGTTTGATCACTGAAGCTTTCTTT. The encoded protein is CASGQGLITEAFF.

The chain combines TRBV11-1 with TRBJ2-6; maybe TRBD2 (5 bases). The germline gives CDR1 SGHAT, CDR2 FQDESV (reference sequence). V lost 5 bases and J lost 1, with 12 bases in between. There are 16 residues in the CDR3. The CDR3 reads CASSHDTSSGANVLTF. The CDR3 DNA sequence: TGTGCCAGCAGCCACGACACTAGTTCTGGGGCCAACGTCCTGACTTTC. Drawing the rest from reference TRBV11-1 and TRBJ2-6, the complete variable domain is EAEVAQSPRYKITEKSQAVAFWCDPISGHATLYWYRQILGQGPELLVQFQDESVVDDSQLPKDRFSAERLKGVDSTLKIQPAELGDSAMYLCASSHDTSSGANVLTFGAGSRLTVL.

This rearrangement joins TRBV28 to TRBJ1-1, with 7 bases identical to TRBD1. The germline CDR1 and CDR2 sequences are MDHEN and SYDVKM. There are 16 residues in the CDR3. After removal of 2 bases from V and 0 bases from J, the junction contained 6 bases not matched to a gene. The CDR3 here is CASSLLLQGLNTEAFF. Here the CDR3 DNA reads TGTGCCAGCAGTTTACTTTTACAGGGGCTGAACACTGAAGCTTTCTTT.

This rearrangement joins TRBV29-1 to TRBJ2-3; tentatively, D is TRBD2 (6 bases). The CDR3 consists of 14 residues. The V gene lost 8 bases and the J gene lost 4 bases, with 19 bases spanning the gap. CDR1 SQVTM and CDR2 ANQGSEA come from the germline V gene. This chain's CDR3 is CSSKPAGTADTQYF. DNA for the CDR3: TGCAGCTCTAAACCCGCGGGGACCGCAGATACGCAGTATTTT.

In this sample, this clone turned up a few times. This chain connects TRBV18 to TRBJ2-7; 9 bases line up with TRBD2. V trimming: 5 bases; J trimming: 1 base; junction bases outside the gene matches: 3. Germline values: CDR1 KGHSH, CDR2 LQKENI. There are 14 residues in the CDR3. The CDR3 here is CASSRTSASYEQYF. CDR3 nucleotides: TGTGCCAGCTCAAGGACTAGCGCATCCTACGAGCAGTACTTC. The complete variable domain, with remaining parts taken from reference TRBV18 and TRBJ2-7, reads NAGVMQNPRHLVRRRGQEARLRCSPMKGHSHVYWYRQLPEEGLKFMVYLQKENIIDESGMPKERFSAEFPKEGPSILRIQQVVRGDSAAYFCASSRTSASYEQYFGPGTRLTVT.

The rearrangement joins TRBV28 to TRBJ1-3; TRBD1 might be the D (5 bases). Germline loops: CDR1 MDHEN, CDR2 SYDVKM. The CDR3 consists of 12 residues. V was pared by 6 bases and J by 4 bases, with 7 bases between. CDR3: CASRRTGNTIYF. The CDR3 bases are TGTGCCAGCAGAAGGACAGGAAACACCATATATTTT.

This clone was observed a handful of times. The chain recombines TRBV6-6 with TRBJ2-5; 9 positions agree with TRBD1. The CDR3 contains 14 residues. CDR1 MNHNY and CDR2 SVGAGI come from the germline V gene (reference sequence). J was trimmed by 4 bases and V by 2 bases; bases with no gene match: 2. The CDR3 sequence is CASSYGTGRETQYF. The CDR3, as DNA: TGTGCCAGCAGTTACGGGACAGGGAGAGAGACCCAGTACTTC.

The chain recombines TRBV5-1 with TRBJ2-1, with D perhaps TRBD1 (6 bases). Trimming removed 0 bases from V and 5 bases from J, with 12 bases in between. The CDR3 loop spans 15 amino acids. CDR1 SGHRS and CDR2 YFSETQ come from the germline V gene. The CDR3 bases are TGCGCCAGCAGCTTGGCTCCGGGGACAAACAATGAGCAGTTCTTC. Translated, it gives CASSLAPGTNNEQFF.

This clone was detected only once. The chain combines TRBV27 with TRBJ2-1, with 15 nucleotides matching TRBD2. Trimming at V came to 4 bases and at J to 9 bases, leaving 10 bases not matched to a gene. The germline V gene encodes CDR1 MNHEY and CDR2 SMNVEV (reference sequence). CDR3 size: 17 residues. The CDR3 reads CASSSPTWTSGRVEQFF. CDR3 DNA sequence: TGTGCCAGCAGTTCCCCGACGTGGACTAGCGGGAGGGTTGAGCAGTTCTTC.

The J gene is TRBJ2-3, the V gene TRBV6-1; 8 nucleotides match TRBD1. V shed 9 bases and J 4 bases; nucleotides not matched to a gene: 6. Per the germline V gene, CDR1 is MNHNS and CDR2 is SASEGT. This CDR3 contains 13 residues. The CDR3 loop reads CASKPGGPDTQYF. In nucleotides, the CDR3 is TGTGCCAGTAAGCCAGGGGGCCCAGATACGCAGTATTTT.

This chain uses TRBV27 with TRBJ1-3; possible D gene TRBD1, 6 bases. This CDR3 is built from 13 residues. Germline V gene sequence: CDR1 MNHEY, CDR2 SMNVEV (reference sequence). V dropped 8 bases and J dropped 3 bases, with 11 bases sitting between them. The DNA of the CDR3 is TGTGCCAGCGGAACAGGGCTTGGAAACACCATATATTTT. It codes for CASGTGLGNTIYF.

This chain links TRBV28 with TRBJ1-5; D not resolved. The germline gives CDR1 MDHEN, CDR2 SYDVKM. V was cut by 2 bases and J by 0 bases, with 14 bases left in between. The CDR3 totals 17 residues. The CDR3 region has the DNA TGTGCCAGCAGTTTAGGTAGCCACTCTTATAGCAATCAGCCCCAGCATTTT. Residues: CASSLGSHSYSNQPQHF.

The CDR3 loop reads CSVDREGLGEETQYF. The CDR3 DNA follows: TGCAGCGTTGATAGGGAGGGGCTCGGGGAAGAGACCCAGTACTTC. The chain employs TRBV29-1 and TRBJ2-5; 7 bases match TRBD2. The CDR3 has 15 residues. Trimming cost V 3 bases and J 3 bases; bases outside gene matches: 10. CDR1 and CDR2 from the germline V gene are SQVTM and ANQGSEA. Variable domain in full (rest from reference TRBV29-1 and TRBJ2-5): SAVISQKPSRDICQRGTSLTIQCQVDSQVTMMFWYRQQPGQSLTLIATANQGSEATYESGFVIDKFPISRPNLTFSTLTVSNMSPEDSSIYLCSVDREGLGEETQYFGPGTRLLVL.

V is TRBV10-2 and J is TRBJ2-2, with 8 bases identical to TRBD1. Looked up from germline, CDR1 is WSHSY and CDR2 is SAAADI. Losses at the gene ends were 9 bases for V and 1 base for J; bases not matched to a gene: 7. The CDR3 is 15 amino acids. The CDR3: CASRTGTGNTGELFF. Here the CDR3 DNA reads TGCGCCAGTCGGACAGGGACCGGGAACACCGGGGAGCTGTTTTTT.

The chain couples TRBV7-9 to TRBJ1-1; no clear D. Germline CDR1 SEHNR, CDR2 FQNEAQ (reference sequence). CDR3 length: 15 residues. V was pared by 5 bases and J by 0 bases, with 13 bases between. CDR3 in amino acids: CASSPRGNMNTEAFF. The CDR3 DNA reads TGTGCCAGCAGCCCCCGAGGAAACATGAACACTGAAGCTTTCTTT.

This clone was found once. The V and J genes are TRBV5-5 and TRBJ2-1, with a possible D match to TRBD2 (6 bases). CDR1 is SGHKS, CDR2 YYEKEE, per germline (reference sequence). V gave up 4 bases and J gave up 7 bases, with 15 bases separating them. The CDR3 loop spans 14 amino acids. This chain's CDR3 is CASSLWGETNEQFF. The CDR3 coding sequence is TGTGCCAGCAGCCTGTGGGGGGAAACTAATGAGCAGTTCTTC.

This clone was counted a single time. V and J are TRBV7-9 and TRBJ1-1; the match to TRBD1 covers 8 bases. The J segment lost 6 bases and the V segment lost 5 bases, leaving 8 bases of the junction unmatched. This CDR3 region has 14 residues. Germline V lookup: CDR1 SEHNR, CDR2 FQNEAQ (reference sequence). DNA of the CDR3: TGTGCCAGCAGCCAACAGGGGGGTAACCCTGAAGCTTTCTTT. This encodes CASSQQGGNPEAFF.

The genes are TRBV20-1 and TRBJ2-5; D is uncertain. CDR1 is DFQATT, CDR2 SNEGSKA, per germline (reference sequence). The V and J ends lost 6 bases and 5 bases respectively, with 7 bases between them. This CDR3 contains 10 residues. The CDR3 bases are TGCAGTGCAGTGAGGGAGACCCAGTACTTC. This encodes CSAVRETQYF.

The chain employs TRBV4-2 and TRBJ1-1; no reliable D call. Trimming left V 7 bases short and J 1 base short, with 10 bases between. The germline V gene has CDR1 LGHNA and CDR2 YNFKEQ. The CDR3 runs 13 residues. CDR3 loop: CASNSRGNTEAFF. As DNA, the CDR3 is TGTGCCAGCAATAGCCGGGGGAACACTGAAGCTTTCTTT.

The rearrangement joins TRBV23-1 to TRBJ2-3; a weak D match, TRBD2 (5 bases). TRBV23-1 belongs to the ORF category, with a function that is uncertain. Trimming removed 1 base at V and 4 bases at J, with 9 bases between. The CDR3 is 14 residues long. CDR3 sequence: CASSQWEFPDTQYF. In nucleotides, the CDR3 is TGCGCCAGCAGTCAATGGGAGTTCCCAGATACGCAGTATTTT.

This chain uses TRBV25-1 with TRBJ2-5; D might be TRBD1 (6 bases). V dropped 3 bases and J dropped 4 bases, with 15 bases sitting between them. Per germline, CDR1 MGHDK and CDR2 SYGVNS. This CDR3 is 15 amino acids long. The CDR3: CASSEVGGGGETQYF. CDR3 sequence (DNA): TGTGCCAGCAGTGAGGTAGGGGGTGGGGGAGAGACCCAGTACTTC.

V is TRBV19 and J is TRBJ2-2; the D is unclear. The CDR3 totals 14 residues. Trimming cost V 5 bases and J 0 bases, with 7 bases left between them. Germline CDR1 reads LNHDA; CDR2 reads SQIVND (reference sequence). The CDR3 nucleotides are TGTGCCAGTAGTCGCGGTACGAACACCGGGGAGCTGTTTTTT. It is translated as CASSRGTNTGELFF.

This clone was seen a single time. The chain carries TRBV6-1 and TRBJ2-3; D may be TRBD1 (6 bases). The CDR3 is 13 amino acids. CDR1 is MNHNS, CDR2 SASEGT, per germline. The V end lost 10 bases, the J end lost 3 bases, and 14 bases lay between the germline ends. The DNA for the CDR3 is TGTGCCAACTCTTACAGGGAAACAGATACGCAGTATTTT. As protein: CANSYRETDTQYF.

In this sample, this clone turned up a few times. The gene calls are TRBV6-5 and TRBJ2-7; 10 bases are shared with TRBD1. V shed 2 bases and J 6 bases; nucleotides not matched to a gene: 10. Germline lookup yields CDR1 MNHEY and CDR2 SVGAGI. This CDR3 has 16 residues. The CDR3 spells CASSYNLGTGVGEQYF. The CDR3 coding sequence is TGTGCCAGCAGTTACAATTTGGGGACAGGGGTAGGCGAGCAGTACTTC.

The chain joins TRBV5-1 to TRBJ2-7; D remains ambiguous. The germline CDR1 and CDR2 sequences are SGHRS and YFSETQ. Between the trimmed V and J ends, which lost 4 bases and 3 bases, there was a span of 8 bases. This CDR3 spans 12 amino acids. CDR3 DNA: TGCGCCAGCAGCCCAGGTTTCTACGAGCAGTACTTC. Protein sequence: CASSPGFYEQYF. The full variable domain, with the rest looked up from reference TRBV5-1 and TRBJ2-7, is KAGVTQTPRYLIKTRGQQVTLSCSPISGHRSVSWYQQTPGQGLQFLFEYFSETQRNKGNFPGRFSGRQFSNSRSEMNVSTLELGDSALYLCASSPGFYEQYFGPGTRLTVT.

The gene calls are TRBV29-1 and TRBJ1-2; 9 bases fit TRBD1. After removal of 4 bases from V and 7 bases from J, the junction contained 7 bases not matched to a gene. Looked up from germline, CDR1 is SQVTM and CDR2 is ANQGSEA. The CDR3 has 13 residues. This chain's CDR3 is CSVAGTGRVGYTF. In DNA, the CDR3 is TGCAGCGTTGCTGGGACAGGGCGAGTTGGCTACACCTTC.

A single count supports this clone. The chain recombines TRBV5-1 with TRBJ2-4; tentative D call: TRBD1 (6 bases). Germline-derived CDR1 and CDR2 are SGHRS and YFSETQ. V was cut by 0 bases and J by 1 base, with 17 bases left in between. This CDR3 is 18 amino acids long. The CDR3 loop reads CASSLALRGEKAKNIQYF. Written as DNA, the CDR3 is TGCGCCAGCAGCTTGGCTCTCAGGGGAGAAAAGGCCAAAAACATTCAGTACTTC.

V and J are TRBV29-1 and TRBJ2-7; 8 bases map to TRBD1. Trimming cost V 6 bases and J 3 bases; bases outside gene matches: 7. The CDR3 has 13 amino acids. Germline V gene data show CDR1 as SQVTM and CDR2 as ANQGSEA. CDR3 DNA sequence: TGCAGCGTGTCCGGGACAGGACACTACGAGCAGTACTTC. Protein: CSVSGTGHYEQYF.